This T cell receptor beta chain emerged from a study of blood T cell repertoires in COVID-19. Some clones are missing from TCRdb's copy, which holds only in-frame ones; the method was immunoSEQ multiplex PCR. Found here are about 250,000 clones, 75% to 90% of them singletons; the top ten hold around 2%. Germline CDR1 and CDR2: ENHRY and SYGVKD. The V end lost 2 bases, the J end lost 4 bases, and 9 bases lay between the germline ends. The CDR3 spans 14 residues. The clonotype comes from a woman younger than 35 who had recovered from COVID-19. Material: PBMCs or T cells enriched from blood (not recorded which). The chain recombines TRBV10-3 with TRBJ1-5; possibly TRBD1 for D (6 bases). The CDR3 DNA reads as TGTGCCATCAGTGAGACGAGGGGGAATCAGCCCCAGCATTTT. Translating it yields CAISETRGNQPQHF.